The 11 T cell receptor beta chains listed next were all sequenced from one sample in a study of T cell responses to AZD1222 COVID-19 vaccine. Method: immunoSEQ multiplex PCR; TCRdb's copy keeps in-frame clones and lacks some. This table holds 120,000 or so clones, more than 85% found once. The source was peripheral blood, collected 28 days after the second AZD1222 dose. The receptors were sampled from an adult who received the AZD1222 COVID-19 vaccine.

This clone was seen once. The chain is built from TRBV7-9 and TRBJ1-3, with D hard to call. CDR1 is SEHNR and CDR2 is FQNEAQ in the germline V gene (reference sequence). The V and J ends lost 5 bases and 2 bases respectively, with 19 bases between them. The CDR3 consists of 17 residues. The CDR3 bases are TGTGCCAGCAGCCCAAAGGGTCTAGGGCAGGCTGGAAACACCATATATTTT. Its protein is CASSPKGLGQAGNTIYF.

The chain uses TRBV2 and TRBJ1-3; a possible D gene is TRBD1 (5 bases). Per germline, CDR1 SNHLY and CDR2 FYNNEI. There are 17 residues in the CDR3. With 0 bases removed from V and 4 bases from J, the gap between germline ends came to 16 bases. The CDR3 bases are TGTGCCAGCAGTGAAGCTTGGGCAGGGCTGCCCGGAAACACCATATATTTT. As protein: CASSEAWAGLPGNTIYF.

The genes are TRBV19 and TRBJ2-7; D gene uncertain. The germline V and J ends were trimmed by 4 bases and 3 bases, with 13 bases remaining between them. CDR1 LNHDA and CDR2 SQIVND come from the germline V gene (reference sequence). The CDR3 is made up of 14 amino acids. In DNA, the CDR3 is TGTGCCAGTAGTAAAGGTCGGAGTATCTACGAGCAGTACTTC. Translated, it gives CASSKGRSIYEQYF.

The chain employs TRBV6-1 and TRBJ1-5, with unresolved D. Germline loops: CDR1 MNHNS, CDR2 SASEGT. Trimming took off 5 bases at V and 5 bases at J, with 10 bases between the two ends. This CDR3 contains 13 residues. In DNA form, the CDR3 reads TGTGCCAGCAGTTATCAATCAGATCAGCCCCAGCATTTT. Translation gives CASSYQSDQPQHF.

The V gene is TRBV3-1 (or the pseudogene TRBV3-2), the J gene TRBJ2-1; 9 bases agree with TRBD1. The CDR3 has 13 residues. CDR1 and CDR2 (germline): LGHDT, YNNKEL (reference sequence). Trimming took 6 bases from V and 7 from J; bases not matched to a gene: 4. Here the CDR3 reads CASRTQGANEQFF. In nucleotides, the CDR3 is TGTGCCAGCAGAACACAGGGGGCTAATGAGCAGTTCTTC.

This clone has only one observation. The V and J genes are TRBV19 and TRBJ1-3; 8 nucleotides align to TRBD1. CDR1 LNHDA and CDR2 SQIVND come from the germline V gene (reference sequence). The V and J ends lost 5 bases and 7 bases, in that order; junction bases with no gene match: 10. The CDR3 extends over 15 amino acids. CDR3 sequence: CASSVAGTGPNTIYF. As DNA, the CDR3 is TGTGCCAGTAGTGTCGCCGGGACAGGCCCCAACACCATATATTTT.

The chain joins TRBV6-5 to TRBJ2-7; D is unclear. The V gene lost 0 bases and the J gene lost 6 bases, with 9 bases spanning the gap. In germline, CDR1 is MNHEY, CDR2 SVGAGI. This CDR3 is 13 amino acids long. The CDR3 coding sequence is TGTGCCAGCAGTTACTCGGAAAGTGGCGAGCAGTACTTC. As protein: CASSYSESGEQYF.

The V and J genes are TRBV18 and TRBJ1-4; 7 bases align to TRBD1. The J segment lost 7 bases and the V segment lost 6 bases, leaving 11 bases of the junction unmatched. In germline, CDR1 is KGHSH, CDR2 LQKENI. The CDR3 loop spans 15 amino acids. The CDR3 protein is CASSLPSGTAEKLFF. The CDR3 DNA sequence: TGTGCCAGCTCCCTACCGTCCGGGACAGCTGAAAAACTGTTTTTT.

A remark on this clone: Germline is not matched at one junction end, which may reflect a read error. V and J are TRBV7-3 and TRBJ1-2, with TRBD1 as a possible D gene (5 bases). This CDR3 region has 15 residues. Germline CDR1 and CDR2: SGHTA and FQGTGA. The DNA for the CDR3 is TGTGCCAGCAGCTTGTACGCAGGGCGAAACTGTGGCTACACCTTC. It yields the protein CASSLYAGRNCGYTF.

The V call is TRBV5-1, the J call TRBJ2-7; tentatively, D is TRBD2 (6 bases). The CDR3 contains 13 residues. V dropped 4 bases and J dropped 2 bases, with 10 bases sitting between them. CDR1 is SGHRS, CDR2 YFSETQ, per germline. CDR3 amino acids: CASSPAGTYEQYF. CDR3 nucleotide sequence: TGCGCCAGCAGCCCTGCGGGGACCTACGAGCAGTACTTC.

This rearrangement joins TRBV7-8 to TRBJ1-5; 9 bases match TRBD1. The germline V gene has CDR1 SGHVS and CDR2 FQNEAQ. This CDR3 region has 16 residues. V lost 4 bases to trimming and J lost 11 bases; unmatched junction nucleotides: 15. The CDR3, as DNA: TGTGCCAGCAGCTCCCGCGGGGACAGGGCTATCCGGGCCCAGCATTTT. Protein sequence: CASSSRGDRAIRAQHF.